This record looks at one T cell receptor beta chain sequence and its context. What antigen it recognizes has not been identified. Base qualities are not at hand, and no much larger clone is one base apart. In the germline V gene, CDR1 corresponds to SGHRS and CDR2 to YFSETQ. Its CDR3 holds 16 amino acids, cysteine through phenylalanine. Just CDR3 DNA is preserved here, 48 bases in frame from base 1. V is trimmed back by 4 bases and J by 3 bases, and the junction contains 11 bases that no gene match accounts for. This specimen comes from a study of blood T cell repertoires in COVID-19 (dated by TCRdb to between 2020 and 2021). Some background on the complete study: The collaborator samples originated in the United States, Italy and Spain and spanned the acute and convalescent phases of COVID-19. The repertoires were released in a freely available public database meant as a resource for research on the immune response to SARS-CoV-2. Sample metadata almost always included a de-identified subject ID, COVID-19 status, age in years and sex. Where available, HLA class I and class II types were obtained from metadata supplied by the sample provider rather than from assay-based typing. Samples came from the ongoing ImmuneRACE study (first 160 participants) plus 1,254 subjects from 6 global collaborators. The dataset comprised deeply sampled blood TCRbeta repertoires from subjects exposed to, actively infected with, or recovered from COVID-19. The material from the prospective study consisted of cDNA or gDNA derived from T cells, B-cell-depleted T cells, or PBMCs. General study outcomes and caveats: Clinical and demographic metadata were provided uncurated, with the amount varying by source and participant.

Each collaborating institution followed its own protocols to collect whole blood in K2EDTA tubes. Collaborator samples were shipped for TCRbeta analysis as frozen whole blood, isolated PBMCs, or DNA extracted from either sample type. TCRbeta CDR3 regions were amplified from genomic DNA using the immunoSEQ Assay, a bias-controlled multiplex PCR. The authors' analysis ran thus. The number of nucleated cells in each sample was estimated by amplification of reference gene primers within the assay. Sequence reads were collapsed and filtered to measure the absolute abundance of every unique TCRbeta CDR3 rearrangement. For each sample, productive Simpson clonality was calculated as the square root of Simpson's diversity index over productive rearrangements. Entries here come from immuneACCESS through TCRdb and include only in-frame sequences with V and J called. Some clones fail to appear in such tables; in the studies checked, an unresolved V gene covers under half of the shortfall, and the cause of the remainder is unknown. V, J and clone size were drawn from that table, and D and trimming were deduced from the DNA. The sample includes 250,000 to 350,000 clones, with about nine tenths observed a single time. Roughly 2.3% of the sample comes from the top ten.

The source is a man aged 18 to 29 with active or convalescent COVID-19. Sequenced input: peripheral blood. This receptor chain uses TRBV5-1 and TRBJ2-5; 8 nucleotides in the junction match TRBD1. CDR3 loop: CASSGQDRVLEETQYF. The nucleotide sequence is given as TGCGCCAGCAGCGGACAGGACAGGGTCCTAGAAGAGACCCAGTACTTC.